One sample yielded the 17 T cell receptor beta chains listed below, sequenced in a study of T-cell reconstitution after alpha-beta-depleted transplantation in children. Unique molecular identifiers were incorporated into the prepared TCRbeta library. TCRdb reprocessed the PCR reads via MiXCR and lists one record per CDR3 protein. The table shows around 400,000 distinct CDR3 sequences, with 11% occurring only once. The starting material was PBMCs from the stem cell graft donor, obtained from the stem cell graft. The receptors here all came from a human donor who donated a stem cell graft to a child with acute myeloid leukemia.

This clonotype has just a few counts. V usage is TRBV12-3 or TRBV12-4 and J usage is TRBJ2-5; 10 nucleotides agree with TRBD2. The CDR3 consists of 15 residues. Trimming took 5 bases from V and 9 from J; bases not matched to a gene: 12. In DNA form, the CDR3 reads TGTGCCAGCAGTGAAGGACTAGCGGCTCAATGGGCCCAGTACTTC. It is translated as CASSEGLAAQWAQYF.

The V and J genes are TRBV5-1 and TRBJ2-4; D gene uncertain. The V end lost 3 bases, the J end lost 0 bases, and 16 bases lay between the germline ends. The germline CDR1 and CDR2 sequences are SGHRS and YFSETQ. The CDR3 loop spans 17 amino acids. CDR3 coding DNA: TGCGCCAGCAGCTCGCGGATTGACCCCCTAGCCAAAAACATTCAGTACTTC. This encodes CASSSRIDPLAKNIQYF.

The chain employs TRBV29-1 and TRBJ2-1, with 8 positions matching TRBD2. Germline CDR1 is SQVTM and CDR2 is ANQGSEA. Trimming removed 3 bases from V and 5 bases from J; junction bases left unmatched: 6. This CDR3 contains 14 residues. The CDR3 nucleotides are TGCAGCGTTGAGGAGCGGGGGATTAACAATGAGCAGTTCTTC. Translated: CSVEERGINNEQFF.

The genes are TRBV7-8 and TRBJ2-7; a weak D match, TRBD2 (5 bases). The CDR3 is 14 residues long. V lost 5 bases and J 1 base, leaving 12 bases between the germline ends. Germline V lookup: CDR1 SGHVS, CDR2 FQNEAQ. The CDR3 sequence is CASSPRTYSYEQYV. The CDR3 coding sequence is TGTGCCAGCAGCCCTAGGACTTATTCCTACGAGCAGTACGTC.

The table lists this clonotype with a few counts. The gene calls are TRBV5-1 and TRBJ1-4, with D possibly matching TRBD1 (6 bases). The CDR3 has 16 amino acids. In germline, CDR1 is SGHRS, CDR2 YFSETQ. The V gene lost 5 bases and the J gene lost 5 bases, with 19 bases spanning the gap. The CDR3 DNA reads TGCGCCAGCAGTTCTACCTTACAGGGAGAGAATGAAAAACTGTTTTTT. Encoded protein: CASSSTLQGENEKLFF.

In this sample, this clonotype turned up many times. The chain combines TRBV7-2 with TRBJ2-2; D is perhaps TRBD2 (6 bases). Trimming removed 4 bases from V and 0 bases from J, with 9 bases in between. In germline, CDR1 is SGHTA, CDR2 FQGNSA. This CDR3 comprises 15 residues. In DNA form, the CDR3 reads TGTGCCAGCAGCTCCGGGACTCCGAACACCGGGGAGCTGTTTTTT. It yields the protein CASSSGTPNTGELFF.

Ten or more counts support this clonotype. This rearrangement joins TRBV2 to TRBJ1-1; D might be TRBD1 (5 bases). Trimming shortened V by 6 bases and J by 3 bases, and 14 bases separated the two germline ends. CDR3 size: 14 residues. Germline V gives CDR1 SNHLY, CDR2 FYNNEI. The chain's CDR3 is CASSQGEAYTEAFF. CDR3 DNA: TGTGCCAGCAGCCAGGGCGAAGCGTACACTGAAGCTTTCTTT.

The rearrangement uses TRBV7-2 and TRBJ2-7; the match to TRBD1 covers 7 bases. The CDR3 loop spans 16 amino acids. Losses at the gene ends were 6 bases for V and 2 bases for J; bases not matched to a gene: 13. Germline CDR1 is SGHTA and CDR2 is FQGNSA. The CDR3, as DNA: TGTGCCAGCAGTATTTCACAGGGGCCATTAGCCTACGAGCAGTACTTC. Encoded protein: CASSISQGPLAYEQYF. The full variable domain, completed using reference TRBV7-2 and TRBJ2-7, is GAGVSQSPSNKVTEKGKDVELRCDPISGHTALYWYRQSLGQGLEFLIYFQGNSAPDKSGLPSDRFSAERTGGSVSTLTIQRTQQEDSAVYLCASSISQGPLAYEQYFGPGTRLTVT.

This clonotype was seen repeatedly, ten times or more. CDR3 in amino acids: CASSLRREETQYF. CDR3 bases: TGTGCCAGCAGTTTAAGGAGGGAGGAGACCCAGTACTTC. V usage is TRBV27 and J usage is TRBJ2-5; D perhaps matches TRBD2 (6 bases). Germline CDR1 and CDR2: MNHEY and SMNVEV (reference sequence). Trimming pared 2 bases from V and 5 bases from J, leaving 9 bases between. This CDR3 is 13 amino acids long.

In its sample, this clonotype was seen a few times. At one boundary the junction diverges from the germline segment, which might be a read error. The chain couples TRBV2 to TRBJ2-1, with D perhaps TRBD1 (5 bases). The CDR3 is 14 residues long. The germline V gene has CDR1 SNHLY and CDR2 FYNNEI. The CDR3 DNA reads as TGTGCCAGCAGTAAAGCAGGGTGGGGCAATGAGCAGTTCTTC. The encoded protein is CASSKAGWGNEQFF.

The V call is TRBV5-1, the J call TRBJ2-1; tentatively, D is TRBD2 (6 bases). The CDR3 runs 15 residues. V was pared by 4 bases and J by 6 bases, with 17 bases between. The germline CDR1 and CDR2 sequences are SGHRS and YFSETQ. This chain's CDR3 is CASSAALGGPNEQFF. CDR3 coding DNA: TGCGCCAGCAGCGCAGCCTTAGGAGGGCCCAATGAGCAGTTCTTC.

CDR3 sequence: CASSGYQGTDTQYF. The CDR3 nucleotides read TGTGCCAGCAGTGGTTATCAGGGCACAGATACGCAGTATTTT. This rearrangement joins TRBV25-1 to TRBJ2-3; D gene ambiguous. There are 14 residues in the CDR3. The V end lost 4 bases, the J end lost 1 base, and 9 bases lay between the germline ends. Germline values: CDR1 MGHDK, CDR2 SYGVNS.

This clonotype was recorded many times. The gene calls are TRBV20-1 and TRBJ2-1; 9 bases are a match to TRBD2. Germline CDR1 is DFQATT and CDR2 is SNEGSKA (reference sequence). This CDR3 is built from 13 residues. After removal of 7 bases from V and 4 bases from J, the junction contained 5 bases not matched to a gene. CDR3 DNA sequence: TGCAGTGGGCTAGCGGGACGATACAATGAGCAGTTCTTC. Its translation is CSGLAGRYNEQFF.

This clonotype showed up just a few times. The gene calls are TRBV12-3 or TRBV12-4 and TRBJ2-1; D is tentatively TRBD1 or TRBD2 (5 bases each). CDR3 size: 12 residues. Trimming removed 6 bases at V and 9 bases at J, with 12 bases between. This CDR3 is CASRYPGSEQFF. The CDR3 DNA reads TGTGCCAGCAGGTACCCAGGGAGTGAGCAGTTCTTC.

This sequence joins TRBV13 and TRBJ2-5; possible D gene TRBD2, 5 bases. CDR3 length equals 14 residues. The V end lost 4 bases, the J end lost 2 bases, and 11 bases lay between the germline ends. Germline CDR1 and CDR2: PRHDT and FYEKMQ (reference sequence). CDR3: CASSSPEEQETQYF. The DNA of the CDR3 is TGTGCCAGCAGCTCCCCGGAGGAGCAAGAGACCCAGTACTTC.

This clonotype was detected a few times. The rearrangement links TRBV5-1 to TRBJ2-4; D gene unclear. This CDR3 contains 16 residues. Germline CDR1 is SGHRS and CDR2 is YFSETQ. The ends were cut back, 0 bases at V and 4 bases at J, with 14 bases in the middle. The CDR3 sequence is CASSLVSSAEKNIQYF. Here the CDR3 DNA reads TGCGCCAGCAGCTTGGTATCGTCGGCGGAGAAAAACATTCAGTACTTC.

The sample holds many counts of this clonotype. The chain couples TRBV7-6 to TRBJ2-2; 7 bases fit TRBD1. The length of the CDR3 is 17 residues. Germline V gene sequence: CDR1 SGHVS, CDR2 FNYEAQ. The V gene end was trimmed by 5 bases and the J gene end by 0 bases; junction bases not matched to a gene: 9. The DNA for the CDR3 is TGTGCCAGCAGCGGAGCCCGGACAGGTCCGAACACCGGGGAGCTGTTTTTT. Protein sequence: CASSGARTGPNTGELFF.